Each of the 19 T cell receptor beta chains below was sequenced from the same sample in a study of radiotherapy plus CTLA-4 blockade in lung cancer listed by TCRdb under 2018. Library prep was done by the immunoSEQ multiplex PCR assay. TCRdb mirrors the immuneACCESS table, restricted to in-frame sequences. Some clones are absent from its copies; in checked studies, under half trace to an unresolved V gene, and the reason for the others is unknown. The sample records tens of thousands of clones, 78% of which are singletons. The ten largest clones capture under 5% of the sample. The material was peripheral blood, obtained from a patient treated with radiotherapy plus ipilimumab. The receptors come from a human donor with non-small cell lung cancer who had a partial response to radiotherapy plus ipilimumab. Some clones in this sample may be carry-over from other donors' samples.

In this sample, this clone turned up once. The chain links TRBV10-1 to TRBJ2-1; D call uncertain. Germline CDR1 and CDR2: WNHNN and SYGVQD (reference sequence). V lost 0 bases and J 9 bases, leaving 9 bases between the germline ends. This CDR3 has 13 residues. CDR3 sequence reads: CASSESAVPEQFF. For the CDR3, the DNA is TGCGCCAGCAGTGAGTCCGCAGTCCCTGAGCAGTTCTTC.

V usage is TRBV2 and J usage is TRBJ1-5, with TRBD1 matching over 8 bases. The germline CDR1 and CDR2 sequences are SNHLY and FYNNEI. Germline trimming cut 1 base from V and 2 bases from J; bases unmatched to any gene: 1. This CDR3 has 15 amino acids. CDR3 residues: CASSEETGGNQPQHF. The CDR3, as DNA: TGTGCCAGCAGTGAAGAGACAGGGGGCAATCAGCCCCAGCATTTT.

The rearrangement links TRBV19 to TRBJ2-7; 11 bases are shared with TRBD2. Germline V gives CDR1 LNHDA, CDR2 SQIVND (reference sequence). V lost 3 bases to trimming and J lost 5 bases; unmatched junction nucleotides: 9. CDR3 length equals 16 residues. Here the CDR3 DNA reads TGTGCCAGTAGTATCACTCTAGCGGGAGGCGCGGACGAGCAGTACTTC. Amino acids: CASSITLAGGADEQYF.

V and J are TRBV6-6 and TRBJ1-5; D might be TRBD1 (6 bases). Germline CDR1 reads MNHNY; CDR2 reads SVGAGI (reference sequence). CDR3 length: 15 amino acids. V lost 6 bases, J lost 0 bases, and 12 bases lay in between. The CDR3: CASSHDRFSNQPQHF. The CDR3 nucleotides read TGTGCCAGCAGCCACGACAGGTTTAGCAATCAGCCCCAGCATTTT.

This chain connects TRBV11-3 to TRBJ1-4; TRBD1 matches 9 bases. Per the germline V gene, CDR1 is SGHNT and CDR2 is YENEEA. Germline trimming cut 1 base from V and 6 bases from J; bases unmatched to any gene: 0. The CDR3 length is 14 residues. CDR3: CASSLGTGDEKLFF. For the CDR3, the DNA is TGTGCCAGCAGCTTAGGGACAGGGGATGAAAAACTGTTTTTT.

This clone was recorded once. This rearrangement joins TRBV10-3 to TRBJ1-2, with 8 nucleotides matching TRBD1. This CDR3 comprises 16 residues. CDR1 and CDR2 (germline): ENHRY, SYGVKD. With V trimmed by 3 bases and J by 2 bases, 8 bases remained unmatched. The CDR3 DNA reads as TGTGCCATCAGTGACCAACGGGACAGGCTCAACTATGGCTACACCTTC. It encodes CAISDQRDRLNYGYTF.

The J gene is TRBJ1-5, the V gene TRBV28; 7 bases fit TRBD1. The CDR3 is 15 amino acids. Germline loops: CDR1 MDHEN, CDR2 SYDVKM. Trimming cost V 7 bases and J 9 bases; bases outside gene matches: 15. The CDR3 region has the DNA TGTGCCAGCATGATCGGGACAGCCCTCCCAGCGCCCCAGCATTTT. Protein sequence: CASMIGTALPAPQHF. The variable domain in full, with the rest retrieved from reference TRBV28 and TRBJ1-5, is DVKVTQSSRYLVKRTGEKVFLECVQDMDHENMFWYRQDPGLGLRLIYFSYDVKMKEKGDIPEGYSVSREKKERFSLILESASTNQTSMYLCASMIGTALPAPQHFGDGTRLSIL.

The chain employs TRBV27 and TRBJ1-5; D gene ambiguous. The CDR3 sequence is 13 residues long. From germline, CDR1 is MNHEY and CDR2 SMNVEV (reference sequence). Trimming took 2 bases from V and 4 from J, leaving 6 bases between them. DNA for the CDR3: TGTGCCAGCAGTTTAAGAGGAAATCAGCCCCAGCATTTT. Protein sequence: CASSLRGNQPQHF.

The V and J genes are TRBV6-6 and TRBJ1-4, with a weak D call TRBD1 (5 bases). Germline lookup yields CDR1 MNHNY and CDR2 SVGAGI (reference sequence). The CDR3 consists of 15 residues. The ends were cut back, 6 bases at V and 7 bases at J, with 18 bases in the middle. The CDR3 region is CASRPGGVRPEKLFF. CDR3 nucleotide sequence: TGTGCCAGCAGGCCGGGGGGGGTGCGGCCTGAAAAACTGTTTTTT.

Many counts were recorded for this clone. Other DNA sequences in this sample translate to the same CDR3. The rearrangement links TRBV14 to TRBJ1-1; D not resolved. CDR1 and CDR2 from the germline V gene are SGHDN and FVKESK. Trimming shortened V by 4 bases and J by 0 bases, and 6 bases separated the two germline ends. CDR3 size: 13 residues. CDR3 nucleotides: TGTGCCAGCAGCCCGTCGGTGAACACTGAAGCTTTCTTT. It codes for CASSPSVNTEAFF.

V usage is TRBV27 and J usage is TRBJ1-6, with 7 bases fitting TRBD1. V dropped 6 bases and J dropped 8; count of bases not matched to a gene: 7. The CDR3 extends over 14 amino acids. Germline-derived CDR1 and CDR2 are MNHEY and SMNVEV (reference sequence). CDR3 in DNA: TGTGCCAGCAGCCTGGGACAGACCTATTCACCCCTCCACTTT. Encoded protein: CASSLGQTYSPLHF.

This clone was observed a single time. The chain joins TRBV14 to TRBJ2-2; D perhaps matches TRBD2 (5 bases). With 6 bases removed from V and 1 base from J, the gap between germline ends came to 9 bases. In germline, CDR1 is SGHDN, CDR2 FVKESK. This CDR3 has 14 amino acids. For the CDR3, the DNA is TGTGCCAGCAGGCGTCGGGGGAACACCGGGGAGCTGTTTTTT. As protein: CASRRRGNTGELFF.

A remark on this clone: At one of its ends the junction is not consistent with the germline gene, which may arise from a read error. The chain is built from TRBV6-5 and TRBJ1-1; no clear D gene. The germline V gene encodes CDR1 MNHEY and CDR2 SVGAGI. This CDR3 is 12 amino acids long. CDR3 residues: CASSERRARMSF. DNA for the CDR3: TGTGCCAGCAGTGAAAGGAGGGCCCGAATGTCCTTT.

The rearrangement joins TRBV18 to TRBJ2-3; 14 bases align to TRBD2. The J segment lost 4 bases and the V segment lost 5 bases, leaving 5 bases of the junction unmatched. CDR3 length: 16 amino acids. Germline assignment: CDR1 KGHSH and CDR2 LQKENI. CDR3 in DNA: TGTGCCAGCTCAGCCGGGACTAGCGGGAGCTCAGATACGCAGTATTTT. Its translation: CASSAGTSGSSDTQYF.

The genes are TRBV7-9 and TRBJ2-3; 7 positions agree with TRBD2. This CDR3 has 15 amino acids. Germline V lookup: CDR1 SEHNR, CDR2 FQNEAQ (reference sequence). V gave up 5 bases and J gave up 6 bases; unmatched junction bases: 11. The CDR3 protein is CASSPGGLAADTQYF. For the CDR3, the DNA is TGTGCCAGCAGCCCAGGAGGGCTAGCGGCCGATACGCAGTATTTT.

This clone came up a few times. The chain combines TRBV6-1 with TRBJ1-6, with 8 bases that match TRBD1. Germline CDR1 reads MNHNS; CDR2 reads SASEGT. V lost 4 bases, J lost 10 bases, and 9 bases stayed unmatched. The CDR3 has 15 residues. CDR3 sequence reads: CASSATGTGESPLHF. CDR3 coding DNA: TGTGCCAGCAGTGCCACCGGGACAGGAGAATCACCCCTCCACTTT.

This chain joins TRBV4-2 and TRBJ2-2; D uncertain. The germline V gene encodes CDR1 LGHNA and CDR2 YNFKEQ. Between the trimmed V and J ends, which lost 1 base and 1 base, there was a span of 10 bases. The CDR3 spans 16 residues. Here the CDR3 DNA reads TGTGCCAGCAGCCAAGTCTCGGCAGGGAACACCGGGGAGCTGTTTTTT. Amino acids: CASSQVSAGNTGELFF.

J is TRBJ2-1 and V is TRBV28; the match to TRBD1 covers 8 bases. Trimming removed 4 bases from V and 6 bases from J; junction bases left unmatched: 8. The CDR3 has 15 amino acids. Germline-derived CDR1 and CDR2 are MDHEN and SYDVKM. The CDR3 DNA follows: TGTGCCAGCAGTTCGCCGGACAGGGTTGGCAATGAGCAGTTCTTC. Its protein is CASSSPDRVGNEQFF.

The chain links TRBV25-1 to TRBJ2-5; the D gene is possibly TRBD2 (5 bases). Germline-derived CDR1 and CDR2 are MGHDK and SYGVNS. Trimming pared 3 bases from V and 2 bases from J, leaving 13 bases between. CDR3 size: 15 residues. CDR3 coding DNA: TGTGCCAGCAGTGAGACCCCCCCGGGACAAGAGACCCAGTACTTC. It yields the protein CASSETPPGQETQYF.